This TCR beta chain originates from a study of T cells in Graves' hyperthyroidism and ophthalmopathy. The CDR3 runs to 12 residues. Germline V gene data show CDR1 as SQVTM and CDR2 as ANQGSEA. Trimming left V 3 bases short and J 3 bases short, with 9 bases between. Amplification targeted TCR beta CDR3 regions from RNA transcripts. HTBI primers were the set used in a first-round RT-PCR of the TCR CDR3. TCRdb passed the multiplex PCR reads through MiXCR, listing each CDR3 protein once. The table shows some 560,000 distinct CDR3 sequences, with about 15% occurring only once. This clonotype has a count of ten or more.

The receptor was isolated from a woman in her thirties or forties with Graves' hyperthyroidism. The V and J genes are TRBV29-1 and TRBJ2-7, with D unresolved. Material for sequencing was blood. In DNA, the CDR3 is TGCAGCGTTGAGGGTAGTGACTACGAGCAGTACTTC. This translates into CSVEGSDYEQYF.